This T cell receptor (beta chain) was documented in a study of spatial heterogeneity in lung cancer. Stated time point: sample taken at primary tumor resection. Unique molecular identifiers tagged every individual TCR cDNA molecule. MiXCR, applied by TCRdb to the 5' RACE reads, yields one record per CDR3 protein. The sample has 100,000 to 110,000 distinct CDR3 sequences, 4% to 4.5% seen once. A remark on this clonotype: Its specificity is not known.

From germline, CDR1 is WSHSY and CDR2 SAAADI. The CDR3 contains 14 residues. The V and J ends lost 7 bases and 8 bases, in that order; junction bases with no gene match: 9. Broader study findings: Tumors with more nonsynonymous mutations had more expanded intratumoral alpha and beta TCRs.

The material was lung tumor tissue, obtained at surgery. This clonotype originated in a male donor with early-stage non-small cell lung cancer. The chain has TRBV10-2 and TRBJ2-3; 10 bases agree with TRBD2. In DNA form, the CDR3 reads TGCGCCAGCAACCCAGCGGGGGGGCGAGGTACGCAGTATTTT. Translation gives CASNPAGGRGTQYF.